This T cell receptor beta chain stems from a study of blood T cells in healthy people across ages (dated by TCRdb to between 2015 and 2016). Study-wide context: In model experiments, roughly one uniquely barcoded TCR beta cDNA molecule per two T cells was captured by template switching. Age-related changes in TCR beta repertoire diversity were measured in the study by deep sequencing normalized with unique cDNA molecular identifiers. Four age groups were formed from the donors: young (average approximately 16 years), middle-aged (less than 40), aged (under 70) and long-lived (around 82). Using the same blood draw, the study looked at two additional independent replicas of 1 million unique cDNA reads for two donors, one aged 18 to 30 and the other aged 80 or older.

The sample holds a few counts of this clonotype. No cognate antigen has been identified for it. Base qualities are not provided; no much larger clone lies one nucleotide away. The receptor library was made with 5' RACE. TCRdb records Illumina HiSeq 2500 as the sequencer. A second PCR of roughly 6 to 12 cycles was performed with a sample-barcoded 5' primer and a J-beta primer mix. Each TCR beta cDNA molecule received a unique molecular identifier from a template-switch 5' adaptor carrying 12 random nucleotides. Each sample yielded at least 2.5 million CDR3-containing paired-end reads. The Mint cDNA synthesis kit, primed by a TRBC-specific oligonucleotide, was used to synthesize first-strand cDNA from all RNA. All cDNA was treated with uracil-DNA glycosylase and then went through a first 18-cycle PCR with the universal primers M1SS and BC2_uni_R. Concerning the study's data processing: For normalization, 1 million high-quality reads, each with a distinct molecular identifier, were randomly selected from each sample. Reads with shared molecular identifiers were discarded instead of being binned into consensus sequences. MiTCR, run with a Q25 quality threshold and the strictest error-elimination algorithm, handled CDR3 identification, clonotype clustering and error correction. Lower-bound total TCR beta diversity was estimated with a nonparametric unseen species model using Euler transformation. Clones were called with MiXCR by TCRdb after fastp trimmed the public reads at Q25, and only in-frame beta chains were retained. Rows are combined by CDR3 protein, so each entry shows the most common genes and DNA. It is TCRdb's table, rather than the study itself, that gives the V and J calls and clone size. The sample yields about 720,000 distinct CDR3 sequences; just under 25% were counted once. The top ten clonotypes cover approximately 4% of the sample.

The CDR1 and CDR2 encoded by the germline V gene are SGHRS and YFSETQ. From its cysteine to its phenylalanine, the CDR3 spans 11 amino acids. Only the CDR3 DNA is retained, 33 bases long and in frame from the first base. V is cut by 3 bases and J by 8 bases, and the space between the germline ends is 6 bases. Donors were about 36 systemically healthy Caucasian individuals from Russia aged roughly 6 to 100 years. Approximately 9.3 milliliters of peripheral blood were collected from each donor into EDTA-treated Vacutainer tubes. Ficoll-Paque density-gradient centrifugation was used to isolate PBMCs, with at least 6.5 million obtained per sample. Total RNA, at least 5.5 micrograms per sample, was extracted from PBMCs with Trizol reagent. For every donor, flow cytometry on a PBMC aliquot measured the percentage of naive CD45RAhigh/CD27high T cells. Here is what the overall study found, with its caveats: Compared with the aged group, the long-lived group had more naive CD4+ T cells, fewer expanded clones and increased TCR diversity, suggesting age selection. Observed TCR beta diversity per million T cells fell roughly linearly with age, and a significant reduction was already apparent by age about 43. Conclusive comparison of naive and antigen-experienced compartments was prevented by the profiling of bulk unsorted PBMCs. A strong correlation was found between observed TCR beta diversity and the percentage of naive T cells measured by flow cytometry. Donor CMV infection status was unknown, potentially confounding age-related changes in expanded clonotypes. Estimates of total diversity based on one million sequenced T cells were considered lower bounds and underestimates.

Another study also made use of these data, one on T cells of mothers and their children. Drawing on the second study: Donors were nine systemically healthy Caucasian individuals: three mothers and their six children. cDNA synthesis used all of the extracted RNA, with 1.5 ug of RNA in each 15 ul reaction. Sample barcodes and 2-4 random nucleotides were added via the M1S primer in the second PCR. Over 9 million TCR beta CDR3 reads came from each mother, compared with approximately 2.8 million reads from each child. Thymic selection shapes the output of TCR recombination in a similar way in related and unrelated pairs, and inherited differences have a minor effect. Normalized repertoire overlap in related mother-child pairs was always slightly higher than in unrelated mother-child pairs, but the difference was never significant. No persistent microchimeric T cell clones were detected, at a sensitivity of roughly 100 clones per million clonotypes. The study used deep NGS to compare TCR beta repertoires of mothers and children, seeking features distinguishing related mother-child pairs from unrelated individuals. On average, the children were 11 +/- 4 years old, while the mothers were roughly 40 +/- 4 years old. After adapters were ligated using NEBNext reagents, the libraries underwent 100+100 nt paired-end sequencing on an Illumina HiSeq 2000. To prevent cross-contamination, the mother and child libraries were prepared a month apart and were sequenced in separate runs. Each donor had between about 500,000 and 2,300,000 distinct TCR beta clonotypes identified. Naive TCR beta clonotypes were estimated from low-frequency clonotypes matched to each donor's FACS-determined naive share, without sorting.

This chain joins TRBV5-1 to TRBJ2-1, with no confidently assigned D gene. The sequenced sample was blood. The TCR was taken from a boy younger than 18 in good health. The CDR3 loop reads CASSSHDEQFF. DNA sequence: TGCGCCAGCAGCTCGCACGATGAGCAGTTCTTC.